These 31 T cell receptor beta chains came from one sample sequenced in a study of blood T cell repertoires in COVID-19. The protocol was immunoSEQ multiplex PCR, while the TCRdb copy is restricted to in-frame clones and leaves out a portion. The sample records over 250,000 clones, 83% being singletons. What was sequenced was peripheral blood. The receptors shown here come from a woman in her 50s who had recovered from COVID-19.

This rearrangement joins TRBV18 to TRBJ2-2; 7 nucleotides align to TRBD1. V trimming: 2 bases; J trimming: 0 bases; junction bases outside the gene matches: 6. Per the germline V gene, CDR1 is KGHSH and CDR2 is LQKENI. This CDR3 region has 17 residues. CDR3 region: CASSPFEGTANTGELFF. For the CDR3, the DNA is TGTGCCAGCTCACCATTTGAGGGGACAGCGAACACCGGGGAGCTGTTTTTT. The entire variable domain, with the rest obtained from reference TRBV18 and TRBJ2-2, is as follows: NAGVMQNPRHLVRRRGQEARLRCSPMKGHSHVYWYRQLPEEGLKFMVYLQKENIIDESGMPKERFSAEFPKEGPSILRIQQVVRGDSAAYFCASSPFEGTANTGELFFGEGSRLTVL.

The chain joins TRBV5-6 to TRBJ1-4; D remains ambiguous. Germline lookup yields CDR1 SGHDT and CDR2 YYEEEE. The CDR3 is made up of 15 amino acids. Trimming removed 2 bases at V and 6 bases at J, with 14 bases between. The CDR3 DNA follows: TGTGCCAGCAGCTTTAAGGGAGGTAGTTATGAAAAACTGTTTTTT. Translated: CASSFKGGSYEKLFF.

The chain couples TRBV19 to TRBJ2-5, with 9 bases that match TRBD1. J lost 7 bases, V lost 1 base, and 7 bases had no gene match. The CDR3 length is 15 residues. The germline V gene has CDR1 LNHDA and CDR2 SQIVND (reference sequence). The CDR3 sequence is CASSIVPDRGVTQYF. CDR3 DNA sequence: TGTGCCAGTAGTATAGTGCCGGACAGGGGTGTGACCCAGTACTTC.

The rearrangement uses TRBV18 and TRBJ2-7; D may be TRBD1 (6 bases). The CDR3 is 15 residues long. V lost 6 bases and J 0 bases, leaving 15 bases between the germline ends. From germline, CDR1 is KGHSH and CDR2 LQKENI. DNA for the CDR3: TGTGCCAGCTCGGTTACAGGGTTTCCCTCCTACGAGCAGTACTTC. It specifies CASSVTGFPSYEQYF.

This clone was seen a handful of times. This sequence joins TRBV11-2 and TRBJ2-7; D gene uncertain. Trimming left V 1 base short and J 0 bases short, with 10 bases between. The CDR3 has 15 amino acids. CDR1 and CDR2 from the germline V gene are SGHAT and FQNNGV. The CDR3 DNA sequence: TGTGCCAGCAGCTTAGGGCAGTCCCGCTCCTACGAGCAGTACTTC. This codes for CASSLGQSRSYEQYF.

The gene calls are TRBV19 and TRBJ2-7; 8 bases align to TRBD2. The CDR3 runs 15 residues. Germline assignment: CDR1 LNHDA and CDR2 SQIVND (reference sequence). The V segment lost 3 bases and the J segment 3 bases; nucleotides outside the gene matches: 7. The CDR3 sequence is CASSIYHGGDYEQYF. In nucleotides, the CDR3 is TGTGCCAGTAGTATTTACCACGGGGGGGACTACGAGCAGTACTTC.

The rearrangement joins TRBV19 to TRBJ2-1, with TRBD2 identical over 8 bases. The CDR3 runs to 16 residues. CDR1 is LNHDA, CDR2 SQIVND, per germline (reference sequence). The V segment lost 1 base and the J segment 2 bases; nucleotides outside the gene matches: 4. The CDR3 bases are TGTGCCAGTAGTATAGGTTTTAGCGGGACCTACAATGAGCAGTTCTTC. This encodes CASSIGFSGTYNEQFF.

This clone appeared a single time. For the CDR3, the DNA is TGTGCCAGCAGTTACGGCGAAGAGGTGAACACTGAAGCTTTCTTT. Translation gives CASSYGEEVNTEAFF. The J gene is TRBJ1-1, the V gene TRBV6-5; D gene unclear. This CDR3 is 15 amino acids long. Germline lookup yields CDR1 MNHEY and CDR2 SVGAGI. The V gene lost 2 bases and the J gene lost 0 bases, with 10 bases spanning the gap.

The chain uses TRBV28 and TRBJ2-2; 9 bases fit TRBD1. Trimming cost V 1 base and J 5 bases; bases outside gene matches: 5. CDR1 and CDR2 (germline): MDHEN, SYDVKM. The CDR3 runs to 16 residues. The CDR3 reads CASSLSRTGVTGELFF. CDR3 in DNA: TGTGCCAGCAGTTTATCTCGGACAGGGGTGACCGGGGAGCTGTTTTTT.

The J gene is TRBJ2-7, the V gene TRBV7-9; TRBD1 might be the D (6 bases). The CDR3 totals 17 residues. V lost 2 bases and J lost 3, with 20 bases in between. In germline, CDR1 is SEHNR, CDR2 FQNEAQ (reference sequence). CDR3 sequence (DNA): TGTGCCAGCAGCTTATTTCCGGGACAAGCGGAGCTCTACGAGCAGTACTTC. Encoded protein: CASSLFPGQAELYEQYF.

The V gene is TRBV9, the J gene TRBJ2-2; possibly TRBD1 for D (6 bases). V was shortened by 5 bases and J by 1 base, with 12 bases between the two germline ends. This CDR3 is 15 amino acids long. Germline V lookup: CDR1 SGDLS, CDR2 YYNGEE. CDR3 in amino acids: CASSSTGENTGELFF. CDR3 nucleotide sequence: TGTGCCAGCAGTTCGACAGGAGAGAACACCGGGGAGCTGTTTTTT.

The V and J genes are TRBV7-9 and TRBJ2-3; the D gene is possibly TRBD2 (6 bases). CDR3 size: 16 residues. Germline V gene data show CDR1 as SEHNR and CDR2 as FQNEAQ (reference sequence). Trimming shortened V by 3 bases and J by 0 bases, and 13 bases separated the two germline ends. The CDR3 DNA reads as TGTGCCAGCAGCTTTGCACTAGCTGCTAGCACAGATACGCAGTATTTT. Translated, it gives CASSFALAASTDTQYF.

The rearrangement joins TRBV5-6 to TRBJ1-3, with D perhaps TRBD1 (5 bases). There are 13 residues in the CDR3. V was clipped by 4 bases and J by 12 bases, with 17 bases between them. The germline V gene encodes CDR1 SGHDT and CDR2 YYEEEE. CDR3 residues: CASSRKTALIIYF. Here the CDR3 DNA reads TGTGCCAGCAGCCGTAAGACAGCGTTGATCATATATTTT.

This rearrangement joins TRBV28 to TRBJ2-2; TRBD2 matches 7 bases. Germline V gene lookup returns CDR1 MDHEN and CDR2 SYDVKM. With 3 bases clipped from V and 6 bases from J, the junction kept 4 bases outside the gene matches. This CDR3 contains 14 residues. This CDR3 reads CASSLLRGSGELFF. The CDR3 nucleotides read TGTGCCAGCAGTTTGTTGCGGGGGTCCGGGGAGCTGTTTTTT.

The CDR3 DNA reads TGTGCCAGCAGCCCTCTTAGTGACACCGGGGAGCTGTTTTTT. Protein: CASSPLSDTGELFF. V usage is TRBV11-3 and J usage is TRBJ2-2; D is unresolved. Trimming took off 5 bases at V and 3 bases at J, with 10 bases between the two ends. CDR1 and CDR2 (germline): SGHNT, YENEEA. This CDR3 is built from 14 residues.

The V call is TRBV6-6, the J call TRBJ1-2; 8 nucleotides agree with TRBD1. Germline CDR1 MNHNY, CDR2 SVGAGI (reference sequence). V shed 4 bases and J 5 bases; nucleotides not matched to a gene: 9. CDR3 length: 15 amino acids. CDR3 sequence reads: CASSSFTGGLYGYTF. CDR3 sequence (DNA): TGTGCCAGCAGTTCCTTTACAGGGGGACTGTATGGCTACACCTTC.

The chain has TRBV9 and TRBJ1-1, with a possible D match to TRBD1 (5 bases). Germline V gene lookup returns CDR1 SGDLS and CDR2 YYNGEE. The V end was cut by 2 bases, the J end by 7 bases, with 18 bases between. CDR3 length: 15 residues. The CDR3 DNA reads TGTGCCAGCAGCGTCCTAATGTCGGGGGAATTTGAAGCTTTCTTT. This sequence encodes CASSVLMSGEFEAFF.

The chain has TRBV7-2 and TRBJ2-7; 10 bases agree with TRBD2. Germline V gene lookup returns CDR1 SGHTA and CDR2 FQGNSA. The J segment lost 2 bases and the V segment lost 6 bases, leaving 4 bases of the junction unmatched. This CDR3 contains 14 residues. This CDR3 reads CASRSAGGPYEQYF. CDR3 coding DNA: TGTGCCAGCAGATCAGCGGGAGGGCCCTACGAGCAGTACTTC.

J is TRBJ1-2 and V is TRBV27; 7 bases are shared with TRBD1. Germline CDR1 and CDR2: MNHEY and SMNVEV (reference sequence). With 5 bases clipped from V and 10 bases from J, the junction kept 16 bases outside the gene matches. This CDR3 is built from 15 residues. The CDR3 spells CASSLQGRGGSSYTF. DNA of the CDR3: TGTGCCAGCAGTCTACAGGGGCGGGGTGGGTCCTCCTACACCTTC.

The rearrangement uses TRBV29-1 and TRBJ2-7; no clear D gene. CDR3 size: 16 residues. Germline V gene data show CDR1 as SQVTM and CDR2 as ANQGSEA. The V end was cut by 0 bases, the J end by 9 bases, with 24 bases between. The CDR3 coding sequence is TGCAGCGTTGAAGAGATAGCCCCCTTGGGTGATTTAGCGCAGTACTTC. It yields the protein CSVEEIAPLGDLAQYF.

This rearrangement joins TRBV21-1 to TRBJ2-5; TRBD1 is taken as the D call from the table, unchecked against the DNA. TRBV21-1 is a pseudogene. This CDR3 is 20 amino acids long. The CDR3 bases are TGTGCCAGCAGCAAAGAGCGGGATGTAAGCGACAGGGGGGTTAGGGAGACCCAGTACTTC. As protein: CASSKERDVSDRGVRETQYF.

CDR3 sequence (DNA): TGTGCCAGCAGCTTAACAGAAAAACTGTTTTTT. This sequence encodes CASSLTEKLFF. The V gene is TRBV7-9, the J gene TRBJ1-4; no clear D gene. V shed 2 bases and J shed 8 bases, with 3 bases lying between them. The CDR3 length is 11 residues. Germline values: CDR1 SEHNR, CDR2 FQNEAQ (reference sequence).

The chain uses TRBV27 and TRBJ2-1, with 7 bases lining up with TRBD1. Losses at the gene ends were 1 base for V and 16 bases for J; bases not matched to a gene: 4. CDR1 is MNHEY, CDR2 SMNVEV, per germline (reference sequence). This CDR3 region has 11 residues. CDR3 amino acids: CASSLLDRTFF. The CDR3 DNA reads as TGTGCCAGCAGTTTATTGGACAGGACATTCTTC.

The chain combines TRBV2 with TRBJ1-6; D unclear. The CDR3 has 14 amino acids. The V and J ends lost 6 bases and 5 bases respectively, with 11 bases between them. Germline V lookup: CDR1 SNHLY, CDR2 FYNNEI. CDR3 sequence (DNA): TGTGCCAGCAGACCCTTCGGGGATAATTCACCCCTCCACTTT. Its translation is CASRPFGDNSPLHF.

The chain joins TRBV6-2 or TRBV6-3 to TRBJ2-1, with D perhaps matching TRBD1 (5 bases). This CDR3 region has 16 residues. CDR1 is MNHEY and CDR2 is SVGEGT in the germline V gene. The germline V and J ends were trimmed by 4 bases and 2 bases, with 15 bases remaining between them. The CDR3 DNA follows: TGTGCCAGCAGTTCACCCCGACAGAATACCTACAATGAGCAGTTCTTC. It codes for CASSSPRQNTYNEQFF.

The chain carries TRBV30 and TRBJ2-7, with 7 bases matching TRBD1. V shed 7 bases, J shed 5 bases, and the junction held 5 bases outside the gene matches. CDR3 length: 11 residues. Germline assignment: CDR1 GTSNPN and CDR2 SVGIG (reference sequence). The CDR3 loop reads CAFNRGHEQYF. The DNA for the CDR3 is TGTGCCTTTAACAGGGGCCACGAGCAGTACTTC.

The chain joins TRBV5-1 to TRBJ2-5; 12 bases are a match to TRBD2. The J segment lost 4 bases and the V segment lost 5 bases, leaving 9 bases of the junction unmatched. This CDR3 has 16 residues. Germline CDR1 and CDR2: SGHRS and YFSETQ. CDR3 nucleotides: TGCGCCAGCAGGCCTACACTAGCGGGGGGCGGAGAGACCCAGTACTTC. Protein sequence: CASRPTLAGGGETQYF.

The V and J genes are TRBV7-7 and TRBJ2-2, with 7 bases aligning to TRBD1. V lost 3 bases and J lost 4; bases outside the gene matches: 2. Germline V gene sequence: CDR1 SSHAT, CDR2 FNYEAQ (reference sequence). The CDR3 runs to 14 residues. CDR3 region: CASSLGQRTGELFF. Written as DNA, the CDR3 is TGTGCCAGCAGCTTGGGACAGCGCACCGGGGAGCTGTTTTTT.

The chain combines TRBV14 with TRBJ1-5; TRBD1 agrees at 8 bases. The CDR3 is 15 amino acids. Germline V gene data show CDR1 as SGHDN and CDR2 as FVKESK. The J segment lost 7 bases and the V segment lost 3 bases, leaving 8 bases of the junction unmatched. The DNA of the CDR3 is TGTGCCAGCAGCCAGCTTGGGACAGGAGAACAGCCCCAGCATTTT. It codes for CASSQLGTGEQPQHF.

The gene calls are TRBV4-3 and TRBJ2-7, with 12 bases that match TRBD2. Germline V gene lookup returns CDR1 LGHNA and CDR2 YSLEER. V lost 0 bases, J lost 7 bases, and 16 bases stayed unmatched. The CDR3 runs 19 residues. The CDR3 loop reads CASSQDLAGGPRPLEEQYF. In DNA, the CDR3 is TGCGCCAGCAGCCAAGATCTAGCGGGAGGGCCGAGGCCCTTAGAAGAGCAGTACTTC.

The chain is built from TRBV28 and TRBJ2-5; D not resolved. The length of the CDR3 is 13 residues. V gave up 6 bases and J gave up 7 bases, with 15 bases separating them. CDR1 is MDHEN, CDR2 SYDVKM, per germline. CDR3 sequence reads: CASRPGSSWTQYF. The CDR3 DNA is TGTGCCAGCAGGCCGGGTAGTTCTTGGACCCAGTACTTC. Complete variable domain (other parts from reference TRBV28 and TRBJ2-5): DVKVTQSSRYLVKRTGEKVFLECVQDMDHENMFWYRQDPGLGLRLIYFSYDVKMKEKGDIPEGYSVSREKKERFSLILESASTNQTSMYLCASRPGSSWTQYFGPGTRLLVL.